These 23 T cell receptor beta chains originate from one sample sequenced in a study of breast tumors, draining lymph nodes, adjacent tissues. Axillary draining lymph nodes of breast cancer patients supplied the node samples. TCRdb re-called the multiplex PCR reads through MiXCR, storing one row per CDR3 protein. The table includes about 230,000 distinct CDR3 sequences, 32% detected once. Source material: axillary lymph node tissue. The source is a female donor with breast cancer. Some clones in this sample may be carry-over from other donors' samples.

This clonotype occurred many times. The rearrangement links TRBV9 to TRBJ2-5; D possibly corresponds to TRBD1 (8 bases). Trimming cost V 5 bases and J 5 bases, with 19 bases left between them. Germline CDR1 SGDLS, CDR2 YYNGEE. The CDR3 runs to 15 residues. CDR3 coding DNA: TGTGCCAGCAGTGCAGGACAGGGAGGGGGGGAGACCCAGTACTTC. This encodes CASSAGQGGGETQYF.

A note on this clonotype: One end of the junction does not line up with germline, which may come from a read error. The V gene is TRBV19, the J gene TRBJ2-3, with 7 positions matching TRBD1. CDR3 length equals 18 residues. The germline V gene has CDR1 LNHDA and CDR2 SQIVND (reference sequence). Here the CDR3 DNA reads TGTGCCAGTAGTATGACGGGTACAGGGGTTATTGGCTCAGATACGCGGTATTTT. Its translation is CASSMTGTGVIGSDTRYF. The full variable domain, completed using reference TRBV19 and TRBJ2-3, is DGGITQSPKYLFRKEGQNVTLSCEQNLNHDAMYWYRQDPGQGLRLIYYSQIVNDFQKGDIAEGYSVSREKKESFPLTVTSAQKNPTAFYLCASSMTGTGVIGSDTRYFGPGTRLTVL.

Comment on this clonotype: Its ends do not fully match the called genes, so a read error is possible. V usage is TRBV28 and J usage is TRBJ2-7; D may match TRBD1 or TRBD2 (5 bases each). Germline V gene data show CDR1 as MDHEN and CDR2 as SYDVKM. This CDR3 contains 17 residues. CDR3 region: CASTDQTGRAGTRERYF. In DNA form, the CDR3 reads TGTGCCAGCACGGATCAGACCGGTCGGGCCGGGACCCGCGAGCGGTACTTC.

This clonotype was observed many times. The chain couples TRBV4-1 to TRBJ2-2; maybe TRBD2 (6 bases). The V end was cut by 4 bases, the J end by 2 bases, with 20 bases between. Germline V gene lookup returns CDR1 MGHRA and CDR2 YSYEKL. The CDR3 sequence is 18 residues long. The chain's CDR3 is CASSPKSGDTSNTGELFF. The CDR3 coding sequence is TGCGCCAGCAGCCCTAAATCGGGGGATACATCTAACACCGGGGAGCTGTTTTTT.

This clonotype was counted at least ten times. The rearrangement joins TRBV4-3 to TRBJ2-2; D is possibly TRBD2 (5 bases). The CDR3 spans 12 residues. Trimming took 8 bases from V and 9 from J, leaving 13 bases between them. Looked up from germline, CDR1 is LGHNA and CDR2 is YSLEER. CDR3 loop: CASGIGERELFF. The CDR3 region has the DNA TGCGCCAGCGGTATCGGGGAGAGGGAGCTGTTTTTT.

This clonotype was recorded many times. V usage is TRBV5-1 and J usage is TRBJ1-5, with TRBD1 identical over 7 bases. The CDR3 is 15 amino acids. Germline loops: CDR1 SGHRS, CDR2 YFSETQ. Trimming removed 0 bases from V and 6 bases from J; junction bases left unmatched: 6. CDR3 coding DNA: TGCGCCAGCAGCTTGGCCGGGGCAGGGGGTCAGCCCCAGCATTTT. Translating gives CASSLAGAGGQPQHF.

At least ten counts were recorded for this clonotype. V gene TRBV2 combines with J gene TRBJ1-2; weak D call: TRBD1 (5 bases). The germline V gene has CDR1 SNHLY and CDR2 FYNNEI. CDR3 length equals 13 residues. Trimming pared 5 bases from V and 3 bases from J, leaving 10 bases between. The CDR3 region is CASSPGGDYGYTF. CDR3 sequence (DNA): TGTGCCAGCAGTCCAGGAGGGGACTATGGCTACACCTTC.

Comments on this clonotype: One junction end disagrees with the germline gene, perhaps due to a read error. V and J are TRBV18 and TRBJ2-3, with 11 positions matching TRBD2. The CDR3 has 16 amino acids. Germline V gives CDR1 KGHSH, CDR2 LQKENI. The chain's CDR3 is CDSSRSTSGGADTQYF. The CDR3 nucleotides are TGTGACAGCTCACGATCTACTAGCGGGGGTGCAGATACGCAGTATTTT.

The chain has TRBV9 and TRBJ2-5; 9 bases line up with TRBD2. The CDR3 has 17 residues. Germline values: CDR1 SGDLS, CDR2 YYNGEE. Trimming removed 4 bases from V and 0 bases from J; junction bases left unmatched: 10. CDR3 in amino acids: CASSKQAGGIDQETQYF. The DNA of the CDR3 is TGTGCCAGCAGCAAACAAGCGGGAGGTATCGACCAAGAGACCCAGTACTTC.

The V gene is TRBV3-1, the J gene TRBJ1-5, with no clear D. CDR3 size: 16 residues. CDR1 and CDR2 (germline): LGHDT, YNNKEL (reference sequence). V was clipped by 6 bases and J by 2 bases, with 17 bases between them. The chain's CDR3 is CASRLVASGGNQPQHF. In nucleotides, the CDR3 is TGTGCCAGCAGACTTGTGGCGAGCGGGGGCAATCAGCCCCAGCATTTT.

CDR3 region: CASPRSSVNEQFF. The CDR3 DNA reads as TGCGCCAGCCCGAGGTCTAGCGTCAATGAGCAGTTCTTC. The rearrangement joins TRBV5-1 to TRBJ2-1, with a tentative D call TRBD2 (6 bases). CDR1 is SGHRS and CDR2 is YFSETQ in the germline V gene. With 7 bases removed from V and 6 bases from J, the gap between germline ends came to 14 bases. The CDR3 runs 13 residues.

V gene TRBV5-5 combines with J gene TRBJ1-1, with TRBD1 matching over 8 bases. CDR1 SGHKS and CDR2 YYEKEE come from the germline V gene (reference sequence). Trimming took 2 bases from V and 5 from J; bases not matched to a gene: 11. The CDR3 consists of 16 residues. Here the CDR3 DNA reads TGTGCCAGCAGCTTTTCAACAGGGGGGAAGGTGACTGAAGCTTTCTTT. It yields the protein CASSFSTGGKVTEAFF.

This clonotype was detected ten times or more. A much larger clone is a single base away; this may be a read error. This chain joins TRBV4-2 and TRBJ1-6; 9 bases line up with TRBD1. The CDR3 covers 16 residues. Looked up from germline, CDR1 is LGHNA and CDR2 is YNFKEQ. The CDR3 protein is CASSQDEDRGSSPLRF. DNA of the CDR3: TGTGCCAGCAGCCAAGATGAGGACAGGGGTAGTTCACCCCTCCGCTTT.

About this clonotype: A much larger clone lies one base from this, so it may be a read error. The CDR3 loop reads CAWSVSPTGELIF. The CDR3 DNA is TGTGCCTGGAGTGTATCTCCCACCGGGGAGCTGATTTTT. V gene TRBV30 combines with J gene TRBJ2-2; D is perhaps TRBD2 (5 bases). Germline lookup yields CDR1 GTSNPN and CDR2 SVGIG (reference sequence). The CDR3 contains 13 residues.

Note on this clonotype: This clone may be a read error of a much larger clone one base away. The CDR3: CASSLNTSSGELFF. In nucleotides, the CDR3 is TGTGCCAGCAGCTTGAATACGTCCTCCGGGGAGCTGTTTTTT. This chain links TRBV5-4 with TRBJ2-2; no clear D. Trimming removed 1 base from V and 6 bases from J, with 10 bases in between. Germline V gene lookup returns CDR1 SGHNT and CDR2 YYREEE (reference sequence). The CDR3 totals 14 residues. The variable domain in full, with the rest retrieved from reference TRBV5-4 and TRBJ2-2, is ETGVTQSPTHLIKTRGQQVTLRCSSQSGHNTVSWYQQALGQGPQFIFQYYREEENGRGNFPPRFSGLQFPNYSSELNVNALELDDSALYLCASSLNTSSGELFFGEGSRLTVL.

The V gene is TRBV30, the J gene TRBJ1-4, with D hard to call. This CDR3 region has 12 residues. Germline V lookup: CDR1 GTSNPN, CDR2 SVGIG (reference sequence). Trimming pared 5 bases from V and 13 bases from J, leaving 17 bases between. The DNA of the CDR3 is TGTGCCTGGGGGAAGACCGTTGAGAGACTGTTTTTT. It encodes CAWGKTVERLFF.

A remark on this clonotype: A much larger clone differs from this one at a single base, so this may be a read error. The chain employs TRBV5-1 and TRBJ2-7; D may be TRBD2 (6 bases). This CDR3 is 13 amino acids long. Germline V gene data show CDR1 as SGHRS and CDR2 as YFSETQ. V lost 0 bases to trimming and J lost 10 bases, with 14 bases between them. CDR3 nucleotide sequence: TGCGCCAGCAGCTTGGAGGGCAGGGAGGACCAGTACTTC. This translates into CASSLEGREDQYF.

This clonotype was detected a few times. The J gene is TRBJ1-1, the V gene TRBV5-1; a possible D gene is TRBD1 (6 bases). Looked up from germline, CDR1 is SGHRS and CDR2 is YFSETQ. The V end was cut by 4 bases, the J end by 6 bases, with 16 bases between. CDR3 length: 14 residues. The CDR3 sequence: CASSQLQGRAEAFF. The CDR3 nucleotides read TGCGCCAGCAGCCAATTACAGGGTAGGGCTGAAGCTTTCTTT.

This clonotype was counted many times. V is TRBV7-9 and J is TRBJ2-1; 9 positions agree with TRBD2. CDR3 length equals 13 residues. CDR1 and CDR2 from the germline V gene are SEHNR and FQNEAQ (reference sequence). With 3 bases clipped from V and 8 bases from J, the junction kept 2 bases outside the gene matches. The CDR3 DNA sequence: TGTGCCAGCAGCTTGCGGGAGGGCGATGAGCAGTTCTTC. Encoded protein: CASSLREGDEQFF.

This clonotype was seen at least ten times. V and J are TRBV2 and TRBJ2-5; possible D gene TRBD1, 5 bases. The germline V gene has CDR1 SNHLY and CDR2 FYNNEI. V was cut by 7 bases and J by 5 bases, with 11 bases left in between. The CDR3 consists of 12 residues. CDR3 bases: TGTGCCAGCAAGGGGATGGGGGAGACCCAGTACTTC. It yields the protein CASKGMGETQYF.

This clonotype was seen repeatedly, ten times or more. The rearrangement links TRBV12-5 to TRBJ2-1; 13 positions match TRBD2. The V segment lost 6 bases and the J segment 10 bases; nucleotides outside the gene matches: 9. The CDR3 is made up of 15 amino acids. Germline V gene sequence: CDR1 LGHNT, CDR2 FRNRAP. CDR3 DNA sequence: TGTGCTAGTGGCACCACTAGCGGGAGGGAAAGGGAGCAGTTCTTC. Translating it yields CASGTTSGREREQFF.

This clonotype was seen ten or more times. This chain joins TRBV19 and TRBJ1-5, with 10 bases aligning to TRBD1. Germline V gene data show CDR1 as LNHDA and CDR2 as SQIVND (reference sequence). The V gene end was trimmed by 10 bases and the J gene end by 0 bases; junction bases not matched to a gene: 6. This CDR3 has 15 residues. In DNA form, the CDR3 reads TGTGCCACAGGACAGGGGGTAAGTAGCAATCAGCCCCAGCATTTT. This codes for CATGQGVSSNQPQHF.

In this sample, this clonotype turned up many times. The V and J genes are TRBV13 and TRBJ1-3; the match to TRBD1 covers 7 bases. V shed 4 bases, J shed 6 bases, and the junction held 9 bases outside the gene matches. The CDR3 contains 15 residues. CDR1 is PRHDT and CDR2 is FYEKMQ in the germline V gene (reference sequence). This chain's CDR3 is CASSSQTGTENTIYF. The CDR3 coding sequence is TGTGCCAGCAGCTCCCAGACAGGGACTGAAAACACCATATATTTT.